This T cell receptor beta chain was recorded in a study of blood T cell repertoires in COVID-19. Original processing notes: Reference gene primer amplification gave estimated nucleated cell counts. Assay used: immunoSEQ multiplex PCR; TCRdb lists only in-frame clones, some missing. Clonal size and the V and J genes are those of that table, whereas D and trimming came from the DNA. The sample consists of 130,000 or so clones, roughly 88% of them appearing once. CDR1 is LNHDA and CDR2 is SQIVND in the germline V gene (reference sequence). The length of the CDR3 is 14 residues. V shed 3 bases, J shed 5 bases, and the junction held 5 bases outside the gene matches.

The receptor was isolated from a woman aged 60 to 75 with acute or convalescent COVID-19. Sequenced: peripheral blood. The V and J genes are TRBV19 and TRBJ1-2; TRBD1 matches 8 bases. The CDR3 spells CASSIGGQGYGYTF. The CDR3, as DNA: TGTGCCAGTAGTATCGGCGGACAGGGTTATGGCTACACCTTC.